These 16 T cell receptor beta chains share one sample of origin, sequenced in a study of cytomegalovirus exposure and HLA in healthy donors. 13 Jbeta primers and 60 Vbeta primers were used for the PCR. Repertoires were generated with immunoSEQ multiplex PCR, while TCRdb's copy carries only in-frame clones and drops some. The sample consists of 170,000 or so clones, roughly three quarters of them appearing once. The sequenced material came from PBMCs. The origin of the receptors is a woman between 50 and 59 years old in good health and CMV-seropositive.

The chain has TRBV9 and TRBJ1-2, with 8 nucleotides matching TRBD1. CDR1 is SGDLS, CDR2 YYNGEE, per germline. The CDR3 has 15 amino acids. Losses at the gene ends were 0 bases for V and 4 bases for J; bases not matched to a gene: 5. DNA for the CDR3: TGTGCCAGCAGCGTAGATTCAGGGGGCGGCTATGGCTACACCTTC. Translated, it gives CASSVDSGGGYGYTF. Based on the CDR3 plus reference TRBV9 and TRBJ1-2, the full variable domain is DSGVTQTPKHLITATGQRVTLRCSPRSGDLSVYWYQQSLDQGLQFLIQYYNGEERAKGNILERFSAQQFPDLHSELNLSSLELGDSALYFCASSVDSGGGYGYTFGSGTRLTVV.

DNA for the CDR3: TGTGCCAGCAGCGTAGAGGGGATAAACACCGGGGAGCTGTTTTTT. This translates into CASSVEGINTGELFF. This rearrangement joins TRBV9 to TRBJ2-2, with D perhaps TRBD1 (5 bases). Germline V CDR1 and CDR2: SGDLS, YYNGEE. The CDR3 has 15 residues. The germline V and J ends were trimmed by 0 bases and 2 bases, with 8 bases remaining between them.

V gene TRBV11-2 combines with J gene TRBJ1-1, with 10 bases matching TRBD1. The CDR3 is 15 residues long. Germline V lookup: CDR1 SGHAT, CDR2 FQNNGV. V lost 6 bases, J lost 8 bases, and 12 bases stayed unmatched. As DNA, the CDR3 is TGTGCCAGCAGATCGGGACAGGGGCTCCGAGGAGAAGCTTTCTTT. It is translated as CASRSGQGLRGEAFF.

The chain couples TRBV30 to TRBJ1-4, with TRBD1 matching 7 bases. Germline CDR1 and CDR2: GTSNPN and SVGIG (reference sequence). The CDR3 has 16 amino acids. The V gene end was trimmed by 0 bases and the J gene end by 7 bases; junction bases not matched to a gene: 11. The CDR3 DNA reads TGTGCCTGGAGTGTACGGTGGAGGGGGCGCGGTGAAAAACTGTTTTTT. Protein: CAWSVRWRGRGEKLFF.

The chain links TRBV15 to TRBJ2-2; 9 bases map to TRBD2. Germline V gives CDR1 LNHNV, CDR2 YYDKDF (reference sequence). The CDR3 contains 17 residues. After removal of 0 bases from V and 7 bases from J, the junction contained 9 bases not matched to a gene. CDR3 in DNA: TGTGCCACCAGCAGAGACTACGGCGGGGGGGCCCACGGGGAGCTGTTTTTT. As protein: CATSRDYGGGAHGELFF. The whole variable domain, filled in from reference TRBV15 and TRBJ2-2, reads DAMVIQNPRYQVTQFGKPVTLSCSQTLNHNVMYWYQQKSSQAPKLLFHYYDKDFNNEADTPDNFQSRRPNTSFCFLDIRSPGLGDTAMYLCATSRDYGGGAHGELFFGEGSRLTVL.

The chain couples TRBV27 to TRBJ1-1; 9 positions match TRBD1. The length of the CDR3 is 14 residues. The trim removed 3 bases at V and 4 bases at J, leaving 3 bases unmatched. Germline CDR1 reads MNHEY; CDR2 reads SMNVEV (reference sequence). The CDR3 DNA reads TGTGCCAGCAGTTTCGGACAGGGGACCACTGAAGCTTTCTTT. This gives the protein CASSFGQGTTEAFF.

The chain uses TRBV5-1 and TRBJ2-7; 9 bases are a match to TRBD1. V lost 4 bases to trimming and J lost 2 bases; unmatched junction nucleotides: 7. The CDR3 runs to 15 residues. Germline loops: CDR1 SGHRS, CDR2 YFSETQ. The CDR3 DNA is TGCGCCAGCAGCCCGGGACAGGGTCTGGCCTACGAGCAGTACTTC. Protein product: CASSPGQGLAYEQYF. The complete variable domain, with remaining parts taken from reference TRBV5-1 and TRBJ2-7, reads KAGVTQTPRYLIKTRGQQVTLSCSPISGHRSVSWYQQTPGQGLQFLFEYFSETQRNKGNFPGRFSGRQFSNSRSEMNVSTLELGDSALYLCASSPGQGLAYEQYFGPGTRLTVT.

The chain is built from TRBV7-3 and TRBJ2-1; 8 bases map to TRBD2. The V segment lost 4 bases and the J segment 7 bases; nucleotides outside the gene matches: 12. This CDR3 comprises 16 residues. The germline CDR1 and CDR2 sequences are SGHTA and FQGTGA. This chain's CDR3 is CASSYRGGLDFNEQFF. In nucleotides, the CDR3 is TGTGCCAGCAGCTACCGGGGGGGTTTGGATTTTAATGAGCAGTTCTTC.

The chain combines TRBV6-1 with TRBJ2-2, with D unresolved. The CDR3 spans 14 residues. The germline V and J ends were trimmed by 0 bases and 3 bases, with 5 bases remaining between them. Germline values: CDR1 MNHNS, CDR2 SASEGT. The CDR3 nucleotides read TGTGCCAGCAGTGAAGCCCTATACACCGGGGAGCTGTTTTTT. This codes for CASSEALYTGELFF.

This clone was detected only a few times. The rearrangement uses TRBV6-1 and TRBJ2-7; 11 bases fit TRBD2. V lost 1 base, J lost 1 base, and 0 bases stayed unmatched. The CDR3 sequence is 15 residues long. Germline CDR1 MNHNS, CDR2 SASEGT. Written as DNA, the CDR3 is TGTGCCAGCAGTGAAGGACTAGCGGGGTCCTACGAGCAGTACTTC. It encodes CASSEGLAGSYEQYF.

This chain uses TRBV10-2 with TRBJ1-6; no definite D call. This CDR3 region has 14 residues. The germline V and J ends were trimmed by 6 bases and 10 bases, with 16 bases remaining between them. CDR1 and CDR2 from the germline V gene are WSHSY and SAAADI. CDR3 sequence reads: CASRAWLTNSPLHF. CDR3 in DNA: TGCGCCAGCAGAGCGTGGTTGACCAACTCACCCCTCCACTTT.

This rearrangement joins TRBV13 to TRBJ2-7; TRBD1 agrees at 7 bases. The germline V gene has CDR1 PRHDT and CDR2 FYEKMQ (reference sequence). This CDR3 spans 13 amino acids. Trimming took 6 bases from V and 7 from J; bases not matched to a gene: 9. This CDR3 reads CASSGQESYEQYF. Written as DNA, the CDR3 is TGTGCCAGCAGTGGACAGGAATCATATGAGCAGTACTTC.

The V gene is TRBV18, the J gene TRBJ1-3; 7 nucleotides agree with TRBD1. V dropped 3 bases and J dropped 8; count of bases not matched to a gene: 1. The CDR3 is made up of 12 amino acids. Germline loops: CDR1 KGHSH, CDR2 LQKENI. DNA for the CDR3: TGTGCCAGCTCACCCCAGGGGGACACCATATATTTT. Its translation is CASSPQGDTIYF.

The V gene is TRBV9, the J gene TRBJ1-1; D ambiguous. There are 13 residues in the CDR3. The V end lost 0 bases, the J end lost 3 bases, and 6 bases lay between the germline ends. Germline V gene lookup returns CDR1 SGDLS and CDR2 YYNGEE. The CDR3 region has the DNA TGTGCCAGCAGCGTAGGACATTACACTGAAGCTTTCTTT. Protein product: CASSVGHYTEAFF.

The chain recombines TRBV4-1 with TRBJ2-4, with TRBD2 identical over 12 bases. V lost 1 base to trimming and J lost 0 bases; unmatched junction nucleotides: 7. Germline V gives CDR1 MGHRA, CDR2 YSYEKL. This CDR3 is built from 19 residues. The CDR3 DNA reads TGCGCCAGCAGCCAAGTTGCTAGCGGGGGGGATCTAGCCAAAAACATTCAGTACTTC. Translated, it gives CASSQVASGGDLAKNIQYF.

J is TRBJ2-7 and V is TRBV6-1, with TRBD1 as a possible D gene (5 bases). There are 14 residues in the CDR3. Germline loops: CDR1 MNHNS, CDR2 SASEGT. V lost 6 bases and J lost 5, with 17 bases in between. The CDR3 DNA sequence: TGTGCCAGCAGCCCGGGTCATAAAGGGGACGAGCAGTACTTC. This sequence encodes CASSPGHKGDEQYF.